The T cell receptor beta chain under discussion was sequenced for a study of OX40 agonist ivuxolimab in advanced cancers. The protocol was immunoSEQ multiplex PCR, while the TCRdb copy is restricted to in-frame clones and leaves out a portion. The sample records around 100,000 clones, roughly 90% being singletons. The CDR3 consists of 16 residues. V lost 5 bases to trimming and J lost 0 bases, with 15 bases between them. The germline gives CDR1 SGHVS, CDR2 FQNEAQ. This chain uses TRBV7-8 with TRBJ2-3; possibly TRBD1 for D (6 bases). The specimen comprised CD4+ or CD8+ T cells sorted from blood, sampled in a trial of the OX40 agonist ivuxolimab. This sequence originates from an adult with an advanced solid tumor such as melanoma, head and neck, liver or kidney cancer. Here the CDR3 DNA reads TGTGCCAGCAGCCCTGTAGGGGGTACTAGCACAGATACGCAGTATTTT. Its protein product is CASSPVGGTSTDTQYF.